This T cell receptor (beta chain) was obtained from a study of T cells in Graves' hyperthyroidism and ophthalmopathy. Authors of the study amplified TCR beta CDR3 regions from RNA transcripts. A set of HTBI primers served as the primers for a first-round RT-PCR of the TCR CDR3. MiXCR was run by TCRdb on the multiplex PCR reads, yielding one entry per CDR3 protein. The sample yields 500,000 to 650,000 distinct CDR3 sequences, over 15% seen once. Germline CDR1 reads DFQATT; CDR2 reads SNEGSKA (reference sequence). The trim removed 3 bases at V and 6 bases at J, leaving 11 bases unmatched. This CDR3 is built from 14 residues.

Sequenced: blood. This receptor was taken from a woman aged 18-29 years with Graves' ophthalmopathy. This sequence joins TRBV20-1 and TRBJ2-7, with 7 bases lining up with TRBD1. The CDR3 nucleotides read TGCAGTGCTAGTGAAGGGGGCCTCAAGTCCGAGCAGTACTTC. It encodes CSASEGGLKSEQYF.